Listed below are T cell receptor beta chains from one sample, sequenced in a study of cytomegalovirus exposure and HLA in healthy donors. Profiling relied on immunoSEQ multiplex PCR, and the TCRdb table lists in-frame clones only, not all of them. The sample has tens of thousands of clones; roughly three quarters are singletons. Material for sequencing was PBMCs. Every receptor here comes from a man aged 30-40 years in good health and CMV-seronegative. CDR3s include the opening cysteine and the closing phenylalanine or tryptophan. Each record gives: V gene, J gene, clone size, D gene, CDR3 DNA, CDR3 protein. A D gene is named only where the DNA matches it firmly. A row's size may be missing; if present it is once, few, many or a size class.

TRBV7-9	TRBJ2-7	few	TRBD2	TGTGCCAGCAGCGCCCTCGAACTACTAGCGGGGGGTTACCCCTACGAGCAGTACTTC	CASSALELLAGGYPYEQYF
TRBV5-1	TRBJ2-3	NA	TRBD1	TGCGCCAGCAGCTCGATAGGGCAGGGGGCCACAGATACGCAGTATTTT	CASSSIGQGATDTQYF
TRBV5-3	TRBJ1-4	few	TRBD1	TGTGCCAGAAGCGTAGACGGGACAGGGGGTGAAAAACTGTTTTTT	CARSVDGTGGEKLFF
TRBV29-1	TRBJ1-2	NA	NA	TGCAGCGTTGTCGAGGGCGTAAACTATGGCTACACCTTC	CSVVEGVNYGYTF
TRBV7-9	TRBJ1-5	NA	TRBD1	TGTGCCAGCAGCGGCCAGGGGGATAGCAATCAGCCCCAGCATTTT	CASSGQGDSNQPQHF
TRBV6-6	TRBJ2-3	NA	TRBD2	TGTGCCAGCAGTTATATGATCGGGGGGGCCGCAGATACGCAGTATTTT	CASSYMIGGAADTQYF
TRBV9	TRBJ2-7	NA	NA	TGTGCCAGCAGCGTCCGGGACACCTCCTACGAGCAGTACTTC	CASSVRDTSYEQYF
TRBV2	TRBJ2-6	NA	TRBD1	TGTGCCAGCAGCGACAGGGTGGGCTCTGGGGCCAACGTCCTGACTTTC	CASSDRVGSGANVLTF
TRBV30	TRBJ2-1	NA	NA	TGTGCCTGGAGTGTGGGGGGGGGCCGTGAGCAGTTCTTC	CAWSVGGGREQFF
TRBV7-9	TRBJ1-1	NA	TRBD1	TGTGCCAGCAGCTGGGCGGACAGGGACGCTGAAGCTTTCTTT	CASSWADRDAEAFF
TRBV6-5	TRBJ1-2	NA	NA	TGTGCCAGCATCGACCCCGGGGTCCCCAACTATGGCCACACCTTC	CASIDPGVPNYGHTF
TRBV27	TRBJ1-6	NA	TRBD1	TGTGCCAGCAGTTTTGGAAGGGGGACAGGGGATTCACCCCTCCACTTT	CASSFGRGTGDSPLHF
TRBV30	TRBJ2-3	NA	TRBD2	TGTGCCTGGACGGGGGGAGCAGATACGCAGTATTTT	CAWTGGADTQYF
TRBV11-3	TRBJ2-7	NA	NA	TGTGCCAGCAGCTTAAGGGGAAGGGTTGGGCAGTACTTC	CASSLRGRVGQYF
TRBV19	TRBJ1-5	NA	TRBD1	TGTGCCAGTAACTCAGGGGGACAGATTAATCAGCCCCAGCATTTT	CASNSGGQINQPQHF
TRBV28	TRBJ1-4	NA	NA	TGTGCCAGCAGGCCTCCCGGAGACAGTGAAAAACTGTTTTTT	CASRPPGDSEKLFF
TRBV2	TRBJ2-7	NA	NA	TGTGCCAGCACTAACAGCTACGAGCAGTACTTC	CASTNSYEQYF
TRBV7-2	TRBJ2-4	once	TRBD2	TGTGCCAGCAGCTTAGCACGGGGGGAAAACCAGATTCAGTACTTC	CASSLARGENQIQYF
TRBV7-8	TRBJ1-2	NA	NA	TGTGCCAGCAGCTTAGCAAGGGGCAACTATGGCTACACCTTC	CASSLARGNYGYTF
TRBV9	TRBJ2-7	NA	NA	TGTGCCAGCAGCGTCGAGGGGGGGAGGTACGAGCAGTACTTC	CASSVEGGRYEQYF
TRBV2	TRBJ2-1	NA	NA	TGTGCCAGCAGTGCCGAGGGCAGGAGCTCCTACAATGAGCAGTTCTTC	CASSAEGRSSYNEQFF
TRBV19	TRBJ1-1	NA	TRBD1	TGTGCCAGTAGCCCTTCCTCCGGGACAGGGATGCGTTTGAACACTGAAGCTTTCTTT	CASSPSSGTGMRLNTEAFF